The clone carrying this T cell receptor (beta chain) has more than one count but fewer than ten. This specimen belongs to a study of CD8+CD57+ T cells in acquired aplastic anemia. Genomic DNA constituted the template upon which TCR beta VDJ and CDR3 profiling was performed. Via MiXCR, TCRdb re-called the reads, giving one row per CDR3 protein. The data contain more than 150,000 distinct CDR3 sequences, approximately 48% of them singletons. Flow cytometry had shown expanded CD8+CD57+ cells in the patients chosen for sequencing. Germline CDR1 reads GTSNPN; CDR2 reads SVGIG (reference sequence). V shed 6 bases and J shed 2 bases, with 11 bases lying between them. The CDR3 runs to 13 residues.

The chain carries TRBV30 and TRBJ1-5; D not certain. Source material: sorted CD4+, CD8+, or CD8+CD57+ T cells (not recorded which) from PBMCs. This receptor was identified in a human donor with aplastic anemia. As DNA, the CDR3 is TGTGCCTGCCAAGCGGATGGCAATCAGCCCCAGCATTTT. Amino acids: CACQADGNQPQHF.